This TCR beta chain was found in a study of human T cells and chemical hapten exposure. The time point is: pre-sensitization, week 0. Stated treatment: therapeutic diphenylcyclopropenone sensitization with weekly scalp DPC. This clonotype showed up many times. TCRdb re-called the RACE reads through MiXCR, storing one row per CDR3 protein. The repertoire has 52,000 or so distinct CDR3 sequences, 8% to 10% of them found once; the top ten carry roughly 8.8%. Germline CDR1 is SEHNR and CDR2 is FQNEAQ (reference sequence). The CDR3 is 14 amino acids. Trimming removed 5 bases at V and 5 bases at J, with 12 bases between.

The chain carries TRBV7-9 and TRBJ1-4; D perhaps matches TRBD1 (6 bases). The sequence derives from a middle-aged man with alopecia areata. Some clones in this sample may be carry-over from other donors' samples. This material consisted of whole blood, taken in connection with sensitization to the hapten diphenylcyclopropenone (DPC). For the CDR3, the DNA is TGTGCCAGCAGCGCCGGACAGTTAAATGAAAAACTGTTTTTT. Translating it yields CASSAGQLNEKLFF.